The next 7 T cell receptor beta chains were all read from a single sample in a study of shared clonotypes between healthy human individuals. Assay: immunoSEQ multiplex PCR; the TCRdb copy retains only in-frame clones and omits some. Of under 2,500,000 clones in the sample, 95% were seen once. The sequenced material came from naive CD4+ T cells sorted from blood. Indicated subset: CD45RA+ positively selected. The receptor source for this set is a man between 18 and 29 years old in good health.

Here the CDR3 DNA reads TGTGCCTGGAGTATAGACCTTGAGCAGTTCTTC. This translates into CAWSIDLEQFF. The chain is built from TRBV30 and TRBJ2-1; D call uncertain. V lost 2 bases to trimming and J lost 9 bases, with 8 bases between them. This CDR3 has 11 amino acids. Germline values: CDR1 GTSNPN, CDR2 SVGIG (reference sequence).

Only one count was recorded for this clone. The chain carries TRBV6-4 and TRBJ2-3, with 12 bases fitting TRBD1. V shed 4 bases, J shed 4 bases, and the junction held 3 bases outside the gene matches. The length of the CDR3 is 15 residues. Germline CDR1 is MRHNA and CDR2 is SNTAGT. The CDR3 reads CASSAGTGGSDTQYF. In nucleotides, the CDR3 is TGTGCCAGCAGTGCAGGGACAGGGGGCTCAGATACGCAGTATTTT.

This clone was observed once. The chain carries TRBV7-9 and TRBJ2-7; 12 positions agree with TRBD2. Germline CDR1 and CDR2: SEHNR and FQNEAQ (reference sequence). V lost 5 bases to trimming and J lost 2 bases; unmatched junction nucleotides: 4. The CDR3 runs 15 residues. The CDR3 DNA is TGTGCCAGCAGCCCGAGACTAGCGGGGGCCTACGAGCAGTACTTC. Translating gives CASSPRLAGAYEQYF.

The chain couples TRBV5-4 to TRBJ2-1, with a weak D call TRBD2 (6 bases). The CDR3 length is 15 residues. V was clipped by 0 bases and J by 3 bases, with 10 bases between them. Germline V lookup: CDR1 SGHNT, CDR2 YYREEE (reference sequence). CDR3 region: CASSLGLEGYNEQFF. CDR3 bases: TGTGCCAGCAGCTTGGGACTAGAGGGCTACAATGAGCAGTTCTTC. Based on the CDR3 plus reference TRBV5-4 and TRBJ2-1, the full variable domain is ETGVTQSPTHLIKTRGQQVTLRCSSQSGHNTVSWYQQALGQGPQFIFQYYREEENGRGNFPPRFSGLQFPNYSSELNVNALELDDSALYLCASSLGLEGYNEQFFGPGTRLTVL.

The chain combines TRBV19 with TRBJ2-7; D possibly uses TRBD1 or TRBD2 (6 bases each). This CDR3 contains 15 residues. Per the germline V gene, CDR1 is LNHDA and CDR2 is SQIVND (reference sequence). V lost 5 bases and J lost 0, with 14 bases in between. CDR3 DNA sequence: TGTGCCAGTAGTTCCCCGGGGGCTCTCTCCTACGAGCAGTACTTC. It encodes CASSSPGALSYEQYF.

The chain has TRBV5-4 and TRBJ2-1; D is possibly TRBD1 (5 bases). The CDR3 is 18 amino acids. The V and J ends lost 3 bases and 5 bases respectively, with 24 bases between them. The V gene's germline CDR1 is SGHNT and CDR2 YYREEE (reference sequence). CDR3 sequence reads: CASSSSGATYARDNEQFF. The CDR3 coding sequence is TGTGCCAGCAGCTCATCTGGGGCTACCTATGCCAGGGACAATGAGCAGTTCTTC.

The rearrangement uses TRBV27 and TRBJ2-2; no reliable D call. Germline CDR1 MNHEY, CDR2 SMNVEV (reference sequence). The CDR3 is 12 residues long. V gave up 6 bases and J gave up 7 bases, with 9 bases separating them. DNA for the CDR3: TGTGCCAGCAGACAGAGAGACGGGGAGCTGTTTTTT. Translating it yields CASRQRDGELFF.